Each of the 25 T cell receptor beta chains below was sequenced from the same sample in a study of T cells in Graves' hyperthyroidism and ophthalmopathy. The TCR beta CDR3 regions underwent amplification using RNA transcripts as the source. The HTBI primer set drove a first-round RT-PCR of the TCR CDR3. TCRdb re-derived calls from the multiplex PCR reads in MiXCR, one entry per CDR3 protein. The sample has about 300,000 distinct CDR3 sequences, less than 20% seen once. Sequencing was done on a sample of blood. Receptors originate from a man aged 50-60 years with Graves' ophthalmopathy.

This clonotype was recorded many times. This chain's CDR3 is CASSLEASVEQYF. The CDR3 nucleotides read TGTGCCAGCAGCTTAGAAGCATCAGTCGAGCAGTACTTC. The chain has TRBV7-9 and TRBJ2-7; D is undetermined. This CDR3 spans 13 amino acids. Trimming removed 1 base at V and 6 bases at J, with 10 bases between. The germline V gene has CDR1 SEHNR and CDR2 FQNEAQ (reference sequence).

The sample holds a few counts of this clonotype. The chain recombines TRBV5-6 with TRBJ1-1; TRBD1 matches at 10 bases. Germline trimming cut 6 bases from V and 4 bases from J; bases unmatched to any gene: 9. Germline values: CDR1 SGHDT, CDR2 YYEEEE. The CDR3 runs to 15 residues. CDR3 bases: TGTGCCAGCACCGTCCGGGGGACAGGGGTCACTGAAGCTTTCTTT. Residues: CASTVRGTGVTEAFF. Combining the CDR3 with reference TRBV5-6 and TRBJ1-1 gives the whole variable domain DAGVTQSPTHLIKTRGQQVTLRCSPKSGHDTVSWYQQALGQGPQFIFQYYEEEERQRGNFPDRFSGHQFPNYSSELNVNALLLGDSALYLCASTVRGTGVTEAFFGQGTRLTVV.

This sequence joins TRBV6-1 and TRBJ1-1; the match to TRBD1 covers 9 bases. Germline lookup yields CDR1 MNHNS and CDR2 SASEGT. V gave up 10 bases and J gave up 5 bases; unmatched junction bases: 8. This CDR3 comprises 13 residues. CDR3 region: CATLTGGTTEAFF. Here the CDR3 DNA reads TGTGCCACCCTGACAGGGGGGACGACTGAAGCTTTCTTT.

V and J are TRBV19 and TRBJ1-5; 7 bases are a match to TRBD1. With 7 bases clipped from V and 0 bases from J, the junction kept 6 bases outside the gene matches. Germline CDR1 LNHDA, CDR2 SQIVND (reference sequence). The CDR3 has 15 amino acids. This chain's CDR3 is CASNPTGPSNQPQHF. The CDR3 bases are TGTGCCAGTAACCCGACAGGGCCTAGCAATCAGCCCCAGCATTTT.

The chain employs TRBV10-3 and TRBJ2-3; D not resolved. This CDR3 contains 12 residues. The ends were cut back, 10 bases at V and 2 bases at J, with 10 bases in the middle. Looked up from germline, CDR1 is ENHRY and CDR2 is SYGVKD. The chain's CDR3 is CATRENTDTQYF. CDR3 DNA: TGTGCCACTAGGGAAAACACAGATACGCAGTATTTT.

This clonotype was detected only a few times. V usage is TRBV6-1 and J usage is TRBJ2-6; D may be TRBD1 (5 bases). Germline V lookup: CDR1 MNHNS, CDR2 SASEGT. V was clipped by 3 bases and J by 0 bases, with 15 bases between them. The CDR3 totals 18 residues. DNA for the CDR3: TGTGCCAGCAGTGATCGGGTTACAGGCTTCTCTGGGGCCAACGTCCTGACTTTC. Translation gives CASSDRVTGFSGANVLTF.

This clonotype was found many times. The genes are TRBV2 and TRBJ2-1; 9 bases line up with TRBD1. This CDR3 region has 13 residues. V lost 6 bases, J lost 6 bases, and 3 bases stayed unmatched. Germline CDR1 reads SNHLY; CDR2 reads FYNNEI. The CDR3 DNA reads as TGTGCCAGCAGACCGGGACAGGGCAATGAGCAGTTCTTC. Protein sequence: CASRPGQGNEQFF.

This clonotype was seen many times. The rearrangement links TRBV2 to TRBJ1-5; D perhaps matches TRBD1 (5 bases). This CDR3 has 13 amino acids. Trimming stripped 1 base from V and 6 bases from J, with 7 bases between. Germline V gives CDR1 SNHLY, CDR2 FYNNEI. The CDR3 DNA follows: TGTGCCAGCAGTGAAGGACAGCCTCAGCCCCAGCATTTT. It is translated as CASSEGQPQPQHF.

Concerning this clonotype itself: Given a much more abundant clone one base away, this may be a read error. The genes are TRBV5-1 and TRBJ1-3; D is ambiguous. Germline values: CDR1 SGHRS, CDR2 YFSETQ. CDR3 length equals 16 residues. The CDR3 DNA reads as TGTGCCAGCAGCGGTTGCAGGAAGGGTGTCATAAACACCATATATTTT. Translating it yields CASSGCRKGVINTIYF.

This clonotype was seen a few times. V gene TRBV19 combines with J gene TRBJ2-3; TRBD2 aligns across 13 bases. The germline V gene has CDR1 LNHDA and CDR2 SQIVND (reference sequence). V dropped 3 bases and J dropped 8; count of bases not matched to a gene: 8. This CDR3 spans 16 amino acids. The CDR3 here is CASSIRTSGSLGTQYF. In nucleotides, the CDR3 is TGTGCCAGTAGTATCCGGACTAGCGGGAGTCTCGGTACGCAGTATTTT.

This clonotype was picked up a small number of times. V usage is TRBV7-9 and J usage is TRBJ1-6; 7 bases are a match to TRBD1. Per the germline V gene, CDR1 is SEHNR and CDR2 is FQNEAQ (reference sequence). Trimming at V came to 4 bases and at J to 6 bases, leaving 6 bases not matched to a gene. CDR3 size: 15 residues. DNA for the CDR3: TGTGCCAGCAGCTCCCGGGACAGCCCTAATTCACCCCTCCACTTT. This gives the protein CASSSRDSPNSPLHF.

This rearrangement joins TRBV10-2 to TRBJ2-7; no firm D call. The CDR3 length is 19 residues. The V end lost 6 bases, the J end lost 0 bases, and 27 bases lay between the germline ends. Germline V gene sequence: CDR1 WSHSY, CDR2 SAAADI. The CDR3 loop is CASRASLGVDLRSSYEQYF. In nucleotides, the CDR3 is TGCGCCAGCAGAGCTTCTCTTGGGGTAGACCTCCGAAGCTCCTACGAGCAGTACTTC.

This chain links TRBV20-1 with TRBJ2-5, with D possibly called TRBD1 or TRBD2 (5 bases each). Trimming shortened V by 6 bases and J by 1 base, and 15 bases separated the two germline ends. There are 14 residues in the CDR3. Germline V gives CDR1 DFQATT, CDR2 SNEGSKA (reference sequence). For the CDR3, the DNA is TGCAGTGCCCACGGGACGGAGGTCCAAGAGACCCAGTACTTC. It yields the protein CSAHGTEVQETQYF.

The chain uses TRBV10-2 and TRBJ2-7, with 7 bases that match TRBD2. Unmatched junction bases numbered 7, after V lost 6 bases and J lost 2 bases. The CDR3 consists of 14 residues. Germline CDR1 WSHSY, CDR2 SAAADI. The CDR3 DNA reads as TGCGCCAGCAGCGCTCCGGGACTACCCTACGAGCAGTACTTC. Translation gives CASSAPGLPYEQYF.

This clonotype was counted at least ten times. This chain connects TRBV20-1 to TRBJ2-7; a possible D gene is TRBD2 (5 bases). V lost 4 bases and J 3 bases, leaving 13 bases between the germline ends. The germline gives CDR1 DFQATT, CDR2 SNEGSKA (reference sequence). The CDR3 is 13 residues long. Written as DNA, the CDR3 is TGCAGTGCTACGGGCGGGCAGAGCTACGAGCAGTACTTC. This sequence encodes CSATGGQSYEQYF.

This clonotype was seen many times. The chain carries TRBV7-9 and TRBJ2-5; maybe TRBD2 (6 bases). Per germline, CDR1 SEHNR and CDR2 FQNEAQ (reference sequence). The CDR3 has 14 residues. Trimming shortened V by 5 bases and J by 3 bases, and 13 bases separated the two germline ends. In DNA form, the CDR3 reads TGTGCCAGCAGCCCCTTAGCGGAAGAAGAGACCCAGTACTTC. Its translation: CASSPLAEEETQYF.

The sample holds many counts of this clonotype. This chain connects TRBV2 to TRBJ2-1; D assignment may be TRBD1 or TRBD2 (5 bases each). CDR3 length equals 14 residues. Trimming took off 5 bases at V and 5 bases at J, with 13 bases between the two ends. Germline V CDR1 and CDR2: SNHLY, FYNNEI. In DNA form, the CDR3 reads TGTGCCAGCAGTCGGGACGCAGGTAACAATGAGCAGTTCTTC. The encoded protein is CASSRDAGNNEQFF.

This clonotype was observed a handful of times. This chain connects TRBV14 to TRBJ2-7; TRBD2 matches 8 bases. CDR1 SGHDN and CDR2 FVKESK come from the germline V gene. CDR3 size: 14 residues. J gave up 7 bases and V 4 bases, and 9 bases lay outside the gene matches. As DNA, the CDR3 is TGTGCCAGCAGCCCGGCAGCGGGAGTAGCGGAGCAGTACTTC. It specifies CASSPAAGVAEQYF. The variable domain in full, completed from reference TRBV14 and TRBJ2-7, reads EAGVTQFPSHSVIEKGQTVTLRCDPISGHDNLYWYRRVMGKEIKFLLHFVKESKQDESGMPNNRFLAERTGGTYSTLKVQPAELEDSGVYFCASSPAAGVAEQYFGPGTRLTVT.

Many counts were recorded for this clonotype. The chain combines TRBV28 with TRBJ1-2; tentative D call: TRBD1 (6 bases). V was cut by 7 bases and J by 1 base, with 10 bases left in between. This CDR3 comprises 13 residues. CDR1 MDHEN and CDR2 SYDVKM come from the germline V gene. The CDR3 protein is CASTTGFNYGYTF. The DNA for the CDR3 is TGTGCCAGCACGACAGGATTTAACTATGGCTACACCTTC.

Regarding this clonotype: One junction end does not reproduce the germline sequence, and a read error may be involved. The rearrangement uses TRBV27 and TRBJ2-7; the D call may be TRBD1 or TRBD2 (5 bases each). Germline values: CDR1 MNHEY, CDR2 SMNVEV (reference sequence). There are 17 residues in the CDR3. The CDR3 region has the DNA TGTGTCAGCAGTAGTTCCCGCCCGGGGCCCTTCTCCTACGAGCAGTACTTC. It translates to CVSSSSRPGPFSYEQYF.

The sample holds many counts of this clonotype. This rearrangement joins TRBV3-1 to TRBJ2-5; D is ambiguous. Trimming pared 0 bases from V and 3 bases from J, leaving 8 bases between. CDR1 and CDR2 from the germline V gene are LGHDT and YNNKEL (reference sequence). CDR3 size: 14 residues. The chain's CDR3 is CASSQDASEETQYF. The CDR3 nucleotides are TGTGCCAGCAGCCAAGATGCTTCGGAAGAGACCCAGTACTTC.

This clonotype was seen only a few times. CDR3 loop: CASSEFLADLSTDTQYF. The CDR3 DNA is TGCGCCAGCAGTGAGTTTCTAGCGGACCTTAGCACAGATACGCAGTATTTT. The chain has TRBV10-2 and TRBJ2-3, with 7 bases fitting TRBD2. Germline V gives CDR1 WSHSY, CDR2 SAAADI. This CDR3 is 17 amino acids long. V was pared by 1 base and J by 0 bases, with 7 bases of the junction left unmatched.

This clonotype was counted once. The chain links TRBV4-3 to TRBJ1-5; D is unresolved. The CDR3 is 17 amino acids. CDR1 and CDR2 from the germline V gene are LGHNA and YSLEER. Trimming stripped 0 bases from V and 7 bases from J, with 19 bases between. The CDR3 bases are TGCGCCAGCAGCCAAGATCGAGGGTTCTCTCTTCCGCAGCCCCAGCATTTT. As protein: CASSQDRGFSLPQPQHF.

There are many counts of this clonotype. V is TRBV18 and J is TRBJ2-7; 9 bases align to TRBD1. Germline CDR1 and CDR2: KGHSH and LQKENI. This CDR3 has 15 amino acids. Losses at the gene ends were 2 bases for V and 4 bases for J; bases not matched to a gene: 6. CDR3 coding DNA: TGTGCCAGCTCACCAAGGACAGGGGTGGCGTACGAGCAGTACTTC. Residues: CASSPRTGVAYEQYF.

This clonotype was counted many times. The V gene is TRBV5-1, the J gene TRBJ2-3; 10 bases match TRBD2. V trimming: 6 bases; J trimming: 4 bases; junction bases outside the gene matches: 8. Germline V gene sequence: CDR1 SGHRS, CDR2 YFSETQ. The CDR3 has 15 amino acids. CDR3 in DNA: TGCGCCAGCAACAAAGCGGGAGGGCCGGCAGATACGCAGTATTTT. Translation gives CASNKAGGPADTQYF.